The 10 T cell receptor beta chains below come from one sample, sequenced in a study of T cells after yellow fever vaccination. TCRdb reprocessed the 5' RACE reads with MiXCR, giving one entry per CDR3 protein. The repertoire consists of some 350,000 distinct CDR3 sequences, with 9.5% to 13% occurring once and the leading ten covering roughly a sixth. The sequencing used PBMCs, collected on the day of the first yellow fever vaccination. These receptors all stem from a man aged 18 to 30 who received the YFV17D yellow fever vaccine.

This clonotype was observed many times. V usage is TRBV19 and J usage is TRBJ2-1; TRBD2 is a possible D gene (5 bases). This CDR3 has 12 residues. Trimming stripped 9 bases from V and 6 bases from J, with 12 bases between. Per the germline V gene, CDR1 is LNHDA and CDR2 is SQIVND (reference sequence). CDR3 coding DNA: TGTGCCAGCGGGCGGGCCCTCAATGAGCAGTTCTTC. Residues: CASGRALNEQFF.

This clonotype was observed a handful of times. This rearrangement joins TRBV5-1 to TRBJ2-2, with 15 nucleotides matching TRBD2. V shed 4 bases and J 10 bases; nucleotides not matched to a gene: 14. The CDR3 contains 18 residues. CDR1 SGHRS and CDR2 YFSETQ come from the germline V gene. DNA for the CDR3: TGCGCCAGCAGCCCTGAAACCGGACTAGCGGGGGGGCTGAAGGAGCTGTTTTTT. It encodes CASSPETGLAGGLKELFF. Drawing the rest from reference TRBV5-1 and TRBJ2-2, the complete variable domain is KAGVTQTPRYLIKTRGQQVTLSCSPISGHRSVSWYQQTPGQGLQFLFEYFSETQRNKGNFPGRFSGRQFSNSRSEMNVSTLELGDSALYLCASSPETGLAGGLKELFFGEGSRLTVL.

This clonotype was recorded a few times. V usage is TRBV28 and J usage is TRBJ1-4; TRBD1 matches at 9 bases. The CDR3 spans 15 residues. The germline V gene encodes CDR1 MDHEN and CDR2 SYDVKM. With V trimmed by 7 bases and J by 8 bases, 11 bases remained unmatched. The chain's CDR3 is CASNSGGQGSEKLFF. The CDR3 coding sequence is TGTGCCAGCAATTCGGGGGGACAGGGTTCGGAAAAACTGTTTTTT.

In this sample, this clonotype turned up a few times. The chain combines TRBV10-3 with TRBJ2-1, with D possibly matching TRBD1 (5 bases). The germline V and J ends were trimmed by 0 bases and 9 bases, with 12 bases remaining between them. The CDR3 spans 14 residues. Germline CDR1 is ENHRY and CDR2 is SYGVKD. The CDR3, as DNA: TGTGCCATCAGTGAGTCAAGCCAGGGTGGTGAGCAGTTCTTC. It encodes CAISESSQGGEQFF.

This chain links TRBV7-2 with TRBJ1-5; 8 nucleotides agree with TRBD1. CDR1 and CDR2 (germline): SGHTA, FQGNSA. V trimming: 5 bases; J trimming: 7 bases; junction bases outside the gene matches: 16. The CDR3 consists of 17 residues. The CDR3 coding sequence is TGTGCCAGCAGCCTAACCTCCCAGGGGGCGCGACGGCAGCCCCAGCATTTT. Translated, it gives CASSLTSQGARRQPQHF. The whole variable domain, filled in from reference TRBV7-2 and TRBJ1-5, reads GAGVSQSPSNKVTEKGKDVELRCDPISGHTALYWYRQSLGQGLEFLIYFQGNSAPDKSGLPSDRFSAERTGGSVSTLTIQRTQQEDSAVYLCASSLTSQGARRQPQHFGDGTRLSIL.

The chain uses TRBV11-2 and TRBJ1-6; D not certain. This CDR3 spans 13 amino acids. V lost 5 bases, J lost 7 bases, and 9 bases lay in between. Germline values: CDR1 SGHAT, CDR2 FQNNGV. The CDR3 spells CASSQHDNSPLHF. CDR3 nucleotides: TGTGCCAGCAGCCAGCATGACAATTCACCCCTCCACTTT.

The chain employs TRBV4-3 and TRBJ2-1, with TRBD1 identical over 9 bases. The CDR3 loop spans 15 amino acids. Unmatched junction bases numbered 5, after V lost 4 bases and J lost 4 bases. Germline lookup yields CDR1 LGHNA and CDR2 YSLEER. Here the CDR3 DNA reads TGCGCCAGCAGCCGCGGGGACAGGGTATACAATGAGCAGTTCTTC. It specifies CASSRGDRVYNEQFF.

This clonotype showed up just a few times. The rearrangement uses TRBV7-3 and TRBJ2-3; 10 nucleotides align to TRBD1. The V gene's germline CDR1 is SGHTA and CDR2 FQGTGA. V shed 5 bases, J shed 5 bases, and the junction held 4 bases outside the gene matches. This CDR3 is 14 amino acids long. The CDR3 DNA reads as TGTGCCAGCAGCACCGGGACAGGGGTAGATACGCAGTATTTT. It yields the protein CASSTGTGVDTQYF.

This clonotype was picked up many times. V gene TRBV29-1 combines with J gene TRBJ2-7; D unclear. Germline V CDR1 and CDR2: SQVTM, ANQGSEA. Trimming removed 6 bases at V and 0 bases at J, with 15 bases between. The CDR3 is 14 residues long. The CDR3 sequence is CSVPKVRSSYEQYF. CDR3 in DNA: TGCAGCGTCCCCAAGGTTCGGAGCTCCTACGAGCAGTACTTC.

The V and J genes are TRBV7-6 and TRBJ1-6; D is ambiguous. Germline V gene sequence: CDR1 SGHVS, CDR2 FNYEAQ. V lost 8 bases to trimming and J lost 5 bases, with 16 bases between them. This CDR3 spans 15 amino acids. The CDR3 DNA follows: TGTGCCAGCCGACGGGAGCCAGTGAATAATTCACCCCTCCACTTT. The encoded protein is CASRREPVNNSPLHF.